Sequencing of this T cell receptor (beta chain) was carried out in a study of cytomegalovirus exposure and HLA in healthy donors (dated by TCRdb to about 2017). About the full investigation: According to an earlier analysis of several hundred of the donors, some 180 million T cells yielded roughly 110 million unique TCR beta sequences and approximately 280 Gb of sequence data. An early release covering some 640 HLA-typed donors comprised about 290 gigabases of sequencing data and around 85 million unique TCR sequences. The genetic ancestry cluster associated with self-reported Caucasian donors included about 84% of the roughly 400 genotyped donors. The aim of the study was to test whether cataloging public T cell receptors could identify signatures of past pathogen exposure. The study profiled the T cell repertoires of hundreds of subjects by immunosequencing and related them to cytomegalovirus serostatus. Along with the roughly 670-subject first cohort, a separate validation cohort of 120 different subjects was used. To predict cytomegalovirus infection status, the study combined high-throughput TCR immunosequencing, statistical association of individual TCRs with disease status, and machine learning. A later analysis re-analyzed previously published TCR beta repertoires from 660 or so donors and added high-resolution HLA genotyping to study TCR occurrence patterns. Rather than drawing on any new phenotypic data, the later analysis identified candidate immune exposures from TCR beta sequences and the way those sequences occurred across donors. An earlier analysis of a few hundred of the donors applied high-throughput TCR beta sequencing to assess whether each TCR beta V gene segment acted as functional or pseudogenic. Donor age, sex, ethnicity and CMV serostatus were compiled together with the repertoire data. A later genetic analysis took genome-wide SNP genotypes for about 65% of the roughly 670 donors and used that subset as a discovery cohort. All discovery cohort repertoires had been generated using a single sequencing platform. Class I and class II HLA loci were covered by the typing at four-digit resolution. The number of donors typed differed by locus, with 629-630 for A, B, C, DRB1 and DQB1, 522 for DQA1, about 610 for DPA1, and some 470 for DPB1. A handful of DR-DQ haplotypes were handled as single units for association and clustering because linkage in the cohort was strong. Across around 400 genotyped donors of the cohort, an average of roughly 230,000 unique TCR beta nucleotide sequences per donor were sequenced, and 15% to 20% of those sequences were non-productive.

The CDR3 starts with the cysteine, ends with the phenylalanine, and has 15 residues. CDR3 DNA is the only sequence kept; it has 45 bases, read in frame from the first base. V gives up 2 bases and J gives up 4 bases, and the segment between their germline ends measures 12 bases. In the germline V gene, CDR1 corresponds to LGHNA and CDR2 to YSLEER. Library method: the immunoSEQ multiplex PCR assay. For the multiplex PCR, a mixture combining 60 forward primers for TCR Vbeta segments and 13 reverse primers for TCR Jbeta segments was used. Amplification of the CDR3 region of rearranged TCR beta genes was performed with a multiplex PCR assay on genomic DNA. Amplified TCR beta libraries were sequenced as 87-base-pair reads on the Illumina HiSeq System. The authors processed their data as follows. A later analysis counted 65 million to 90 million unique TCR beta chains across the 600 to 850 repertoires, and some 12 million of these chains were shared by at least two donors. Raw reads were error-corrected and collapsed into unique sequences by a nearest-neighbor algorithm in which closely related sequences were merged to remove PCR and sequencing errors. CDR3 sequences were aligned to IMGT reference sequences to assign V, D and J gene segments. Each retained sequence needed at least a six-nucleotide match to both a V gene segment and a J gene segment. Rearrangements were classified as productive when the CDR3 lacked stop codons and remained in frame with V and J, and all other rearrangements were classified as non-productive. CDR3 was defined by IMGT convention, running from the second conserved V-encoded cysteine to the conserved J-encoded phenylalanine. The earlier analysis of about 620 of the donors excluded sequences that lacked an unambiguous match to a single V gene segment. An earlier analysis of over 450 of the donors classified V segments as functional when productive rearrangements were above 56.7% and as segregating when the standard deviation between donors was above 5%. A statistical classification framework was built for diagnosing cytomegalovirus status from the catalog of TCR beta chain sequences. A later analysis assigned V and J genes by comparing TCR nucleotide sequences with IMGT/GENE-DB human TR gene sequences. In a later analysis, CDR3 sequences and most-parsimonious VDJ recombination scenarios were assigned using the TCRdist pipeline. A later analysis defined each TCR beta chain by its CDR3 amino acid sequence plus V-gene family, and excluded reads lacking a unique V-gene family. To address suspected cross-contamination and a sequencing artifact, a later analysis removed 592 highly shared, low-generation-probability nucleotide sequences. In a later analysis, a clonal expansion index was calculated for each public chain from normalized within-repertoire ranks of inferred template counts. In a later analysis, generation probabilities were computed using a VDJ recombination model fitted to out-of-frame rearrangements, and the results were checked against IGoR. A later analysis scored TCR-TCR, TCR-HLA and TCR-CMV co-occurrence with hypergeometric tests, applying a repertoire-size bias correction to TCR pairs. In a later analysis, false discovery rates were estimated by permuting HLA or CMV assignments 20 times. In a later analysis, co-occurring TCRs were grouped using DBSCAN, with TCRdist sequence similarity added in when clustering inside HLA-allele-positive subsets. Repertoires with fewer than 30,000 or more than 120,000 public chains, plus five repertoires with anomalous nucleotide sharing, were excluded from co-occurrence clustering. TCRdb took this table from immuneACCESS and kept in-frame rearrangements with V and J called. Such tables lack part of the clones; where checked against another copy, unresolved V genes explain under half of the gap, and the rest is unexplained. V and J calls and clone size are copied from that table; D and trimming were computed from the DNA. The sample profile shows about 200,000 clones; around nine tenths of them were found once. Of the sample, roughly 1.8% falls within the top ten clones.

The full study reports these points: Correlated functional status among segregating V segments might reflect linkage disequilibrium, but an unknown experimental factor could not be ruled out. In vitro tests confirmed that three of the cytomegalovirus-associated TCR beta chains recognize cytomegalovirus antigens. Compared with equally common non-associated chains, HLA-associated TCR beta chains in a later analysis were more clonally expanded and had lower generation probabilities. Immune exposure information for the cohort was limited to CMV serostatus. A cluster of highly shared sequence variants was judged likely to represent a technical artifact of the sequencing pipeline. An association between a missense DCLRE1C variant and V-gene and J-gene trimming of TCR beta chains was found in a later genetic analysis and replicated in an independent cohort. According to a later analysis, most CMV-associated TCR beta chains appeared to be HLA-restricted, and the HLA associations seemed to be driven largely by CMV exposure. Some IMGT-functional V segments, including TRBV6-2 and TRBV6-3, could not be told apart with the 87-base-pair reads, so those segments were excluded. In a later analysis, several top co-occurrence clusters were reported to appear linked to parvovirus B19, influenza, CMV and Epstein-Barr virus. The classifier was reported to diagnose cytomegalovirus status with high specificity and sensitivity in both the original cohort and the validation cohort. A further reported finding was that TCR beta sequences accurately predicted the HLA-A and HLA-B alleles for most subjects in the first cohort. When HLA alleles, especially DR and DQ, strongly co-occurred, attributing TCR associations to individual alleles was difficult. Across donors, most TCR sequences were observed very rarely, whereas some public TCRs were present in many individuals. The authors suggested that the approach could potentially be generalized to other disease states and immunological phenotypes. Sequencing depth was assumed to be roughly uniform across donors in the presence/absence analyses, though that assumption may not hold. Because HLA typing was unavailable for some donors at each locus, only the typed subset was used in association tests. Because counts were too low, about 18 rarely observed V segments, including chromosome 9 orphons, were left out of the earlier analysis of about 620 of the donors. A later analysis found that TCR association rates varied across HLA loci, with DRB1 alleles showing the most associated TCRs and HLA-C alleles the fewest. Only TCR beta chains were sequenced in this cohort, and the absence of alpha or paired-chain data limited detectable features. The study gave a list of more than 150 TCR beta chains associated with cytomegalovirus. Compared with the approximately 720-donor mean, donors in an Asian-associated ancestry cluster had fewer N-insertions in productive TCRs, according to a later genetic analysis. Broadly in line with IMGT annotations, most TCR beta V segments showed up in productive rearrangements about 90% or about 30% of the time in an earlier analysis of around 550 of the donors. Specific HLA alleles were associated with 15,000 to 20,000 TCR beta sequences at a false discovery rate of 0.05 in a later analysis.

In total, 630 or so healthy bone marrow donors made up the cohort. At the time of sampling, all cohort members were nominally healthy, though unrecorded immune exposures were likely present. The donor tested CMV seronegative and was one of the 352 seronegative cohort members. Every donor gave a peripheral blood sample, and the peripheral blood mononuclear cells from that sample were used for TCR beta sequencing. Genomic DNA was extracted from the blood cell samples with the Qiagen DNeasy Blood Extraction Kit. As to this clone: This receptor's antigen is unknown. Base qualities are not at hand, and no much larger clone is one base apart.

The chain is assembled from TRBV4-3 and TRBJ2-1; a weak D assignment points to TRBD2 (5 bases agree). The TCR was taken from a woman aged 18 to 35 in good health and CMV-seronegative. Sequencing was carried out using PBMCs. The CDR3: CASSQSSGSYNEQFF. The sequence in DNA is TGCGCCAGCAGCCAAAGCAGCGGCTCATACAATGAGCAGTTCTTC.